Here is one T cell receptor (beta chain) with its context. Antigen specificity is unknown. The sample comes from a study of shared clonotypes between healthy human individuals. The naive CD8 subset, CD45RO-negative cells positively selected for CCR7, excluded terminally differentiated effector memory CD45RA+ cells. Points from the study as a whole: Memory subsets generally showed lower estimated richness than naive subsets. Rarefaction analysis demonstrated incomplete sorted-subset sequencing notwithstanding large depth.

Samples underwent the assay at deep level. The data were produced by immunoSEQ multiplex PCR, yet TCRdb's version contains in-frame clones alone and is incomplete. Of about 820,000 clones detected, 85% to 95% appear once; the ten largest clones hold approximately 25%. Sequencing was carried out using naive CD8+ T cells sorted from blood. The sequence came from a man aged 25-40 years in good health.

This CDR3 is CASSHGTDYGYTF. The CDR3 DNA is TGTGCCAGCAGTCACGGGACAGACTATGGCTACACCTTC. The chain combines TRBV27 with TRBJ1-2, with 7 bases lining up with TRBD1. CDR1 is MNHEY and CDR2 is SMNVEV in the germline V gene (reference sequence). The junction had 3 bases not matched to a gene; V was cut back by 5 bases and J by 3 bases. CDR3 length equals 13 residues.